This T cell receptor (beta chain) was sequenced for a study of cytomegalovirus exposure and HLA in healthy donors (dated 2017 in TCRdb). For context, the study as a whole: In an earlier analysis of roughly 500 of the donors, about 270 Gb of sequence data and just under 120 million unique TCR beta sequences from 150 million to 200 million T cells were reported. An early release covering roughly 600 HLA-typed donors comprised 250 to 350 gigabases of sequencing data and approximately 80 million unique TCR sequences. Of the roughly 400 genotyped donors, around 81% fell in the genetic ancestry cluster associated with self-reported Caucasian donors. The study aimed to test whether cataloging public T cell receptors could reveal signatures of past pathogen exposure. The T cell repertoires of some 700 subjects were profiled by immunosequencing and related to cytomegalovirus serostatus. In addition to the first cohort of hundreds of subjects, a separate validation cohort of 130 or so different subjects was used. The study combined high-throughput TCR immunosequencing, statistical association of individual TCRs with disease status, and machine learning to predict cytomegalovirus infection status. To study patterns of TCR occurrence, a later analysis re-analyzed previously published TCR beta repertoires from hundreds of donors and added high-resolution HLA genotyping. In the later analysis, no new phenotypic data were used to find candidate immune exposures; instead, reliance was placed on TCR beta sequences and their occurrence across donors. In an earlier analysis of 500 to 650 of the donors, high-throughput TCR beta sequencing was used to judge whether each TCR beta V gene segment behaved as functional or pseudogenic. Donor age, sex, ethnicity and CMV serostatus were compiled together with the repertoire data. Genome-wide SNP genotypes for about 55% of the 666 donors were used in a later genetic analysis, which treated that subset as a discovery cohort. All discovery cohort repertoires had been generated using a single sequencing platform. Class I and class II HLA loci were covered by the typing at four-digit resolution. The number of typed donors differed by locus: 629-630 for A, B, C, DRB1 and DQB1; 500 to 550 for DQA1; over 600 for DPA1; and about 450 for DPB1. Five DR-DQ haplotypes were handled as single units for association and clustering, since linkage in the cohort was strong. Among some 400 genotyped donors of the cohort, an average of around 240,000 unique TCR beta nucleotide sequences were sequenced per donor, around 20% of them non-productive.

The junction shows trimming of 3 bases on V and 8 bases on J, plus 23 bases between the germline ends. The germline V gene (reference sequence) specifies GTSNPN as CDR1 and SVGIG as CDR2. Inclusive of the bounding cysteine and phenylalanine, the CDR3 is 16 residues long. Of the read, only the CDR3 DNA is kept; its 48 bases are in frame from base 1. This clone appeared a few times. The antigen it binds to is not known. Base quality data are lacking; no much larger clone is found one base away. The cohort comprised more than 550 healthy bone marrow donors. At the time of sampling, every cohort member was nominally healthy, though immune exposures that went unrecorded were likely present. The donor tested CMV seronegative, placing the donor among the 350 to 400 seronegative members of the cohort. A peripheral blood sample was provided by each donor, and peripheral blood mononuclear cells were used for TCR beta sequencing. The Qiagen DNeasy Blood Extraction Kit was used to extract genomic DNA from the blood cell samples.

Results the study describes overall, beyond this receptor: Immune exposure information for the cohort was limited to CMV serostatus. When HLA alleles, especially DR and DQ, strongly co-occurred, TCR associations were difficult to assign to individual alleles. The presence/absence analyses assumed that sequencing depth was roughly uniform across donors, and that assumption may not be true. According to a later analysis, most CMV-associated TCR beta chains appeared to be HLA-restricted, and the HLA associations seemed to be driven largely by CMV exposure. The earlier analysis of 587 of the donors excluded 15 to 20 rarely observed V segments, including chromosome 9 orphons, because counts were too low. According to a later genetic analysis, donors in an Asian-associated ancestry cluster had fewer N-insertions in productive TCRs than the roughly 700-donor mean. In a later analysis, HLA-associated TCR beta chains were found to be more clonally expanded and to have lower generation probabilities than equally common non-associated chains. Linkage disequilibrium might explain the correlated functional status among segregating V segments, but an unknown experimental factor could not be ruled out. In a later analysis, TCR association rates were found to vary across HLA loci, with the most associated TCRs seen for DRB1 alleles and the fewest for HLA-C alleles. Several of the top co-occurrence clusters appeared to be linked to parvovirus B19, influenza, CMV and Epstein-Barr virus, according to a later analysis. Because HLA typing was unavailable for some donors at each locus, only the typed subset was used in association tests. In vitro tests confirmed that three of the cytomegalovirus-associated TCR beta chains recognize cytomegalovirus antigens. A later genetic analysis associated a missense DCLRE1C variant with V-gene and J-gene trimming of TCR beta chains, and an independent cohort replicated the association. A further reported finding was that TCR beta sequences accurately predicted the HLA-A and HLA-B alleles for most subjects in the first cohort. A total of roughly 160 TCR beta chains were listed by the study as associated with cytomegalovirus. In this cohort, only TCR beta chains were sequenced, and detectable features were limited by the absence of alpha or paired-chain data. Broadly in line with IMGT annotations, most TCR beta V segments showed up in productive rearrangements about 90% or about 30% of the time in an earlier analysis of some 590 of the donors. A cluster of highly shared sequence variants was judged likely to be a technical artifact of the sequencing pipeline. According to the authors, the approach could potentially be generalized to other disease states and immunological phenotypes. While some public TCRs were present in many individuals, most TCR sequences turned up only very rarely across donors. Cytomegalovirus status was reported to be diagnosed by the classifier with high specificity and sensitivity in both the original and validation cohorts. The 87-base-pair reads could not distinguish some IMGT-functional V segments, including TRBV6-2 and TRBV6-3, so those segments were excluded. Specific HLA alleles were associated with 15,000 to 20,000 TCR beta sequences at a false discovery rate of 0.05 in a later analysis.

Libraries were built with the immunoSEQ multiplex PCR assay. For the multiplex PCR, a mixture combining 60 forward primers for TCR Vbeta segments and 13 reverse primers for TCR Jbeta segments was used. Amplification of the CDR3 region of rearranged TCR beta genes was performed with a multiplex PCR assay on genomic DNA. The amplified TCR beta libraries were sequenced on the Illumina HiSeq System as 87-base-pair reads. In the authors' own workflow: A later analysis tallied tens of millions of unique TCR beta chains across the 650 to 750 repertoires, and some 10 million of those chains were shared by two or more donors. Raw reads were error-corrected and collapsed into unique sequences by a nearest-neighbor algorithm in which closely related sequences were merged to remove PCR and sequencing errors. To assign V, D and J gene segments, CDR3 sequences were aligned to IMGT reference sequences. For a sequence to be retained, a match of at least six nucleotides was required to both a V gene segment and a J gene segment. Rearrangements were classified as productive when the CDR3 lacked stop codons and remained in frame with V and J, and all other rearrangements were classified as non-productive. Following IMGT convention, CDR3 was defined as the stretch from the second conserved V-encoded cysteine up to the conserved J-encoded phenylalanine. Sequences without an unambiguous match to a single V gene segment were excluded from the earlier analysis of a few hundred of the donors. An earlier analysis of some 610 of the donors called V segments functional above 56.7% productive rearrangements and segregating when the between-donor standard deviation exceeded 5%. A statistical classification framework was built to diagnose cytomegalovirus status from the catalog of TCR beta chain sequences. V and J gene assignment, in a later analysis, came from comparing TCR nucleotide sequences with IMGT/GENE-DB human TR gene sequences. The TCRdist pipeline was used in a later analysis to assign CDR3 sequences and most-parsimonious VDJ recombination scenarios. A later analysis defined each TCR beta chain by its CDR3 amino acid sequence plus V-gene family, and excluded reads lacking a unique V-gene family. A later analysis removed 592 highly shared, low-generation-probability nucleotide sequences to deal with suspected cross-contamination and a sequencing artifact. For each public chain, a later analysis derived a clonal expansion index from normalized ranks of inferred template counts within each repertoire. In a later analysis, generation probabilities were computed using a VDJ recombination model fitted to out-of-frame rearrangements, and the results were checked against IGoR. In a later analysis, hypergeometric tests were used to score TCR-TCR, TCR-HLA and TCR-CMV co-occurrence, with a repertoire-size bias correction applied to TCR pairs. To estimate false discovery rates, a later analysis permuted the HLA or CMV assignments 20 times. In a later analysis, co-occurring TCRs were grouped using DBSCAN, and TCRdist sequence similarity was added for clustering within HLA-allele-positive subsets. Repertoires with fewer than 30,000 or more than 120,000 public chains, plus five repertoires with anomalous nucleotide sharing, were excluded from co-occurrence clustering. TCRdb's version of the immuneACCESS table is confined to in-frame rearrangements and falls short of the full clone set. An unresolved V gene accounts for under half of the shortfall where checked; the remainder is of unknown origin. V, J and clone size derive from that table, while D and trimming were established from the DNA sequence. The sample table holds under 150,000 clones, of which roughly four fifths were seen once. The top ten clonotypes cover approximately 2.3% of the sample.

The rearranged chain carries TRBV30 and TRBJ2-1; the D segment could be TRBD2, given 6 matching bases. This clonotype was sampled from a male donor in good health and CMV-seronegative. The sample consisted of PBMCs. Here the CDR3 is given as CAWRAPTSPEVDEQFF. The DNA sequence reads TGTGCCTGGAGGGCGCCAACTAGCCCAGAGGTGGATGAGCAGTTCTTC.